This T cell receptor (beta chain) was identified during a study of blood T cell repertoires in COVID-19. At the level of the study: PBMCs, B-cell-depleted T cells, or T cells provided the cDNA or gDNA that made up the material.

Authors' data handling: Estimated nucleated cell counts came from reference gene primer amplification. TCRdb's table, derived via immunoSEQ multiplex PCR, lists solely in-frame clones and lacks some. V and J calls and clone size are as listed in that table; D and trimming were resolved from the DNA. The sample lists 100,000 or so clones; 90% to 95% were seen once. Trimming took 10 bases from V and 9 from J; bases not matched to a gene: 10. There are 13 residues in the CDR3. In germline, CDR1 is LNHDA, CDR2 SQIVND (reference sequence). The receptor comes from a man aged 55 to 70 with acute or convalescent COVID-19. The sample taken for sequencing was peripheral blood. This chain connects TRBV19 to TRBJ2-1, with 9 bases matching TRBD2. CDR3 DNA sequence: TGTGCCACCTCCGGGACTAGCCTCACTGAGCAGTTCTTC. Translating gives CATSGTSLTEQFF.